Below, 21 T cell receptor beta chains from the same sample are listed, as sequenced in a study of tumor and adjacent non-tumor tissue in lung cancer. The template was RNA from unsorted bulk tissue. A modified ARM-PCR protocol with three rounds of nested PCR amplified TCRbeta. Each CDR3 protein is one row after TCRdb ran MiXCR on the multiplex PCR reads. The sample has fewer than 120,000 distinct CDR3 sequences, approximately 84% seen once. Material for sequencing was lung tumor tissue. Receptors were obtained from a man between 70 and 80 years old with non-small cell lung cancer.

The CDR3 sequence is CACTTGTGPNEQYF. CDR3 bases: TGTGCCTGCACAACCGGGACAGGCCCCAATGAGCAGTACTTC. The V call is TRBV10-3, the J call TRBJ2-7; the match to TRBD1 covers 8 bases. The CDR3 loop spans 14 amino acids. The junction had 16 bases not matched to a gene; V was cut back by 11 bases and J by 7 bases. Germline V gene data show CDR1 as ENHRY and CDR2 as SYGVKD.

On this clonotype itself: A much larger clone sits a single nucleotide away, making a read error possible. This rearrangement joins TRBV5-1 to TRBJ1-6, with D unclear. The germline V and J ends were trimmed by 0 bases and 10 bases, with 11 bases remaining between them. This CDR3 region has 14 residues. The germline V gene encodes CDR1 SGHRS and CDR2 YFSETQ. Here the CDR3 reads CASSLDLTVSPLHF. Here the CDR3 DNA reads TGCGCCAGCAGCTTGGATCTGACCGTCTCACCCCTCCACTTT.

This clonotype was seen only once. V gene TRBV7-8 combines with J gene TRBJ1-5, with unresolved D. This CDR3 region has 13 residues. V gave up 2 bases and J gave up 5 bases, with 7 bases separating them. Germline CDR1 reads SGHVS; CDR2 reads FQNEAQ. CDR3 in DNA: TGTGCCAGCAGCTTAAAGGGCGATCAGCCCCAGCATTTT. Translated: CASSLKGDQPQHF.

This chain uses TRBV29-1 with TRBJ2-1; the match to TRBD2 covers 8 bases. Germline values: CDR1 SQVTM, CDR2 ANQGSEA. CDR3 length: 11 residues. The CDR3 reads CNVGAGDEQFF. The CDR3 DNA sequence: TGCAATGTTGGAGCGGGGGATGAGCAGTTCTTC.

V and J are TRBV4-2 and TRBJ2-1; 14 nucleotides match TRBD2. The ends lost 7 bases at V and 6 bases at J; junction bases unmatched: 8. The CDR3 consists of 16 residues. CDR1 and CDR2 (germline): LGHNA, YNFKEQ. As DNA, the CDR3 is TGTGCCAGCACCCGAGATGGACTAGCGGGAGGCAATGAGCAGTTCTTC. Its translation: CASTRDGLAGGNEQFF.

As regards this clonotype: The final CDR3 position lacks the conserved phenylalanine or tryptophan, pointing to a likely read error. The DNA is left out, because the CDR3 cannot be placed on it with certainty; the CDR3 is given as TCRdb lists it. This chain uses TRBV12-5 with TRBJ1-2; TRBD1, the D gene given by the table, was not confirmed from the DNA. The CDR3 adds up to 13 amino acids, both ends counted. CDR1 and CDR2 from the germline V gene are LGHNT and FRNRAP. CDR3 protein: CANGRTDRSGYTL.

This clonotype has more than one count but fewer than ten. One junction end disagrees with the germline gene, perhaps due to a read error. The chain links TRBV6-2 or TRBV6-3 to TRBJ2-1; no reliable D call. CDR1 is MNHEY and CDR2 is SVGEGT in the germline V gene. The CDR3 spans 13 residues. The CDR3 region is CASNRGSYNEQIF. CDR3 bases: TGTGCCAGCAACAGAGGTAGTTACAATGAGCAGATCTTC.

This chain joins TRBV29-1 and TRBJ2-3; 11 positions match TRBD2. The germline V gene encodes CDR1 SQVTM and CDR2 ANQGSEA. J gave up 3 bases and V 3 bases, and 5 bases lay outside the gene matches. This CDR3 is built from 15 residues. The CDR3 sequence is CSVEPSGGPTDTQYF. The DNA for the CDR3 is TGCAGCGTTGAGCCTAGCGGGGGGCCGACAGATACGCAGTATTTT.

This clonotype appeared once. This chain uses TRBV6-5 with TRBJ2-1; 7 bases agree with TRBD2. V trimming: 2 bases; J trimming: 13 bases; junction bases outside the gene matches: 17. Germline-derived CDR1 and CDR2 are MNHEY and SVGAGI. This CDR3 has 16 amino acids. The CDR3 DNA reads as TGTGCCAGCAGTTACGTCGGGGGGAGAAGGGGCAATTATCAGTTCTTC. Its translation: CASSYVGGRRGNYQFF.

The table lists this clonotype with a few counts. A read error may explain this, as a much larger clone is one base away. The chain links TRBV20-1 to TRBJ2-3, with D perhaps being TRBD1 or TRBD2 (5 bases each). V lost 7 bases to trimming and J lost 2 bases, with 22 bases between them. Germline-derived CDR1 and CDR2 are DFQATT and SNEGSKA (reference sequence). The CDR3 extends over 16 amino acids. CDR3 residues: CSVVKAGTDFTDTQYF. As DNA, the CDR3 is TGCAGTGTTGTAAAGGCCGGGACGGACTTCACAGATACGCAGTATTTT.

CDR3 in DNA: TGCGTCGGCAGCTCCCTGGGCGAGCAGTACTTC. Its protein is CVGSSLGEQYF. J is TRBJ2-7 and V is TRBV5-1; D unresolved. The CDR3 extends over 11 amino acids. CDR1 and CDR2 from the germline V gene are SGHRS and YFSETQ.

This clonotype was picked up a small number of times. A junction boundary mismatches the germline segment, possibly from a read error. The V call is TRBV20-1, the J call TRBJ2-7; perhaps TRBD2 as D (5 bases). Germline V lookup: CDR1 DFQATT, CDR2 SNEGSKA (reference sequence). This CDR3 is built from 14 residues. CDR3 residues: CSVSGGRSPYEQYF. Written as DNA, the CDR3 is TGCAGTGTTAGTGGAGGACGGTCCCCTTACGAGCAATACTTC.

Note on this clonotype: Mismatch with germline at one junction end may stem from a read error. V and J are TRBV5-4 and TRBJ1-2, with 7 bases that match TRBD1. The CDR3 has 14 amino acids. The germline gives CDR1 SGHNT, CDR2 YYREEE (reference sequence). The CDR3 bases are TGTGCCAGCAGCGGAGAAAACAGGGGTGAAGGCTATATCTTC. Encoded protein: CASSGENRGEGYIF.

In its sample, this clonotype was seen once. Compared with germline, one end of the junction differs, possibly owing to a read error. The chain carries TRBV12-3 or TRBV12-4 and TRBJ1-6, with D hard to call. This CDR3 spans 14 amino acids. CDR3 loop: CASSLGSGNSPIHF. As DNA, the CDR3 is TGTGCCAGCAGTTTGGGTTCAGGAAATTCACCCATCCACTTT.

A note on this clonotype: One end of the junction fails to match germline, which may point to a read error. The rearrangement links TRBV6-2 or TRBV6-3 to TRBJ2-7; possibly TRBD1 for D (6 bases). Germline CDR1 MNHEY, CDR2 SVGEGT. There are 15 residues in the CDR3. CDR3 DNA: TGTGCCAACAGTACTAAGATAGGGGGATCCTGCGAGCAGTACTTC. It encodes CANSTKIGGSCEQYF.

Note on this clonotype: Germline and junction disagree at one end, which may indicate a read error. V gene TRBV6-2 or TRBV6-3 combines with J gene TRBJ1-1; 9 bases map to TRBD1. The CDR3 runs to 13 residues. Germline CDR1 MNHEY, CDR2 SVGEGT. The chain's CDR3 is CASIYRGRTEASF. CDR3 sequence (DNA): TGTGCCAGCATCTACAGGGGGCGAACTGAAGCTTCCTTT.

For this clonotype: Germline and junction disagree at one end, which may indicate a read error. The J gene is TRBJ2-1, the V gene TRBV9; TRBD1 matches 7 bases. CDR3 size: 15 residues. Germline loops: CDR1 SGDLS, CDR2 YYNGEE. Written as DNA, the CDR3 is TGTCCCAGCAGCGCAGTCCAGGGGGCCTACAATGAGCAGTTCTTC. Its protein product is CPSSAVQGAYNEQFF.

This clonotype turned up a few times. This sequence joins TRBV6-5 and TRBJ1-6, with D unclear. V was cut by 2 bases and J by 8 bases, with 10 bases left in between. Looked up from germline, CDR1 is MNHEY and CDR2 is SVGAGI. The CDR3 runs to 14 residues. CDR3 nucleotide sequence: TGTGCCAGCAGTTACAGCTCATATTATTCACCCCTCCACTTT. As protein: CASSYSSYYSPLHF.

Regarding this clonotype: At one end, the junction sequence differs from germline, possibly due to a read error. This rearrangement joins TRBV6-1 to TRBJ2-7; 7 positions match TRBD2. The CDR3 totals 16 residues. Germline CDR1 reads MNHNS; CDR2 reads SASEGT. CDR3 sequence (DNA): TGTACCAGCGGAAAAGGGACTAACGGCAACTCCTACGAGCAGTACTTC. This encodes CTSGKGTNGNSYEQYF.

As to this clonotype: The CDR3 end shows no conserved phenylalanine or tryptophan, and so a read error is likely. The rearrangement links TRBV5-6 to TRBJ1-2; weak D call: TRBD1 (5 bases). The CDR3 contains 15 residues. Looked up from germline, CDR1 is SGHDT and CDR2 is YYEEEE. CDR3 nucleotide sequence: TGTGCCACCAGCAGAATCGACAGAGCTAACTATGGCTACACCTCT. It translates to CATSRIDRANYGYTS.

Details on this clonotype: Because the CDR3 is missing its conserved closing phenylalanine or tryptophan, this is likely a read error. This chain links TRBV4-1 with TRBJ2-2; 10 nucleotides match TRBD1. Unmatched junction bases numbered 5, after V lost 1 base and J lost 3 bases. The CDR3 is 17 residues long. Germline V CDR1 and CDR2: MGHRA, YSYEKL. The CDR3 nucleotides are TGCGCCAGCAGCCAAGGGCGGGACAGGGGTCACACCGGGGAGCTGTTTTCT. Translating gives CASSQGRDRGHTGELFS.